The 6 T cell receptor beta chains presented below share a single source sample, sequenced in a study of tumor and adjacent non-tumor tissue in lung cancer. TCRbeta libraries were built with three rounds of nested PCR, modified from ARM-PCR. Via MiXCR, TCRdb re-called the multiplex PCR reads, giving one row per CDR3 protein. The table shows some 100,000 distinct CDR3 sequences, with about 62% occurring only once. No cell sorting was done before RNA was extracted from the tissue. The normal lung tissue was taken more than 3 cm from the tumor edge. Sequenced sample: distant non-tumor lung tissue. The receptors derive from a man aged 25 to 40 with non-small cell lung cancer.

This rearrangement joins TRBV11-2 to TRBJ2-5; D might be TRBD1 (5 bases). Trimming left V 3 bases short and J 4 bases short, with 12 bases between. The CDR3 is 14 amino acids. Germline CDR1 SGHAT, CDR2 FQNNGV. The CDR3 is CASSFKGKRETQYF. The CDR3 DNA follows: TGTGCCAGCAGCTTTAAGGGGAAAAGAGAGACCCAGTACTTC.

This sequence joins TRBV20-1 and TRBJ2-7; 8 bases fit TRBD2. V lost 0 bases, J lost 3 bases, and 13 bases stayed unmatched. Germline V lookup: CDR1 DFQATT, CDR2 SNEGSKA (reference sequence). The CDR3 has 17 amino acids. This CDR3 reads CSARDRLGLAGLYEQYF. The CDR3 region has the DNA TGCAGTGCTAGAGATAGACTTGGGCTAGCGGGCCTCTACGAGCAGTACTTC.

This clonotype was observed many times. The chain links TRBV5-6 to TRBJ2-2; no clear D. Germline values: CDR1 SGHDT, CDR2 YYEEEE. The CDR3 length is 13 residues. Trimming pared 2 bases from V and 3 bases from J, leaving 5 bases between. In DNA form, the CDR3 reads TGTGCCAGCAGCTTAGTGGACACCGGGGAGCTGTTTTTT. Its translation: CASSLVDTGELFF.

With respect to this clonotype: A read error may produce the germline difference seen at one junction end. CDR3 in DNA: TGCGCTAGCAGCGCTACAGCGAACACTGAAGCTCTCTTT. It encodes CASSATANTEALF. The chain recombines TRBV11-2 with TRBJ1-1, with unresolved D. This CDR3 has 13 amino acids. In germline, CDR1 is SGHAT, CDR2 FQNNGV.

The chain has TRBV11-2 and TRBJ2-6, with D perhaps TRBD1 (7 bases). Trimming pared 1 base from V and 0 bases from J, leaving 22 bases between. Germline V gene sequence: CDR1 SGHAT, CDR2 FQNNGV. This CDR3 contains 21 residues. CDR3 coding DNA: TGTGCCAGCAGCTTAGGGAGGGGGCTCATGGGCCCTTTCTCTGGGGCCAACGTCCTGACTTTC. Residues: CASSLGRGLMGPFSGANVLTF.

Regarding this clonotype: Since no conserved phenylalanine or tryptophan closes the CDR3, a read error is the likely cause. The chain joins TRBV11-1 to TRBJ2-4; no reliable D call. Trimming pared 7 bases from V and 2 bases from J, leaving 18 bases between. The CDR3 loop spans 16 amino acids. CDR1 and CDR2 (germline): SGHAT, FQDESV (reference sequence). The CDR3 DNA is TGTGCCAGCACCCACTCAGGTAGGTCGACCAAAAACATTCAGTACCTC. This gives the protein CASTHSGRSTKNIQYL.